The clone carrying this T cell receptor (beta chain) was observed a few times. Its target is unknown. The V segment lost 3 bases and the J segment 4 bases; nucleotides outside the gene matches: 3. The germline V gene has CDR1 MGHRA and CDR2 YSYEKL. The CDR3 extends over 14 amino acids. This sample was taken from a study of PD-1 blockade in mismatch repair-deficient tumors. Study context: Patients had approximately 12 mismatch repair-deficient cancer types, all previously treated and progressing. General study findings and limits: Tumor-resident clones, often undetectable pretreatment in blood, expanded then contracted after pembrolizumab.

Libraries were prepared by immunoSEQ multiplex PCR; TCRdb keeps only in-frame clonotypes and omits some of them. The table includes approximately 38,000 clones, roughly 77% detected once. All patients were mismatch repair deficient, assessed by either PCR or immunohistochemistry. TCRs were sequenced from three patients responding to pembrolizumab. The chain links TRBV4-1 to TRBJ1-3, with TRBD1 matching 7 bases. The source is an adult with mismatch repair-deficient cancer. The sample here was peripheral blood, taken 4 weeks after starting pembrolizumab. CDR3 loop: CASSQPGQGNTIYF. In DNA, the CDR3 is TGCGCCAGCAGCCAGCCGGGACAGGGAAACACCATATATTTT.